One sample yielded the 12 T cell receptor beta chains listed below, sequenced in a study of blood T cell repertoires in COVID-19. Sequenced by immunoSEQ multiplex PCR; TCRdb stores in-frame clones only, minus some. The sample carries about 300,000 clones, approximately 84% recorded once. Sample: peripheral blood. These receptors all come from a human donor with COVID-19, enrolled during active disease. The donor label of this sample is uncertain.

The V gene is TRBV6-2 or TRBV6-3, the J gene TRBJ1-1; D is unresolved. Germline CDR1 is MNHEY and CDR2 is SVGEGT. CDR3 length: 15 residues. V shed 2 bases and J shed 4 bases, with 14 bases lying between them. This CDR3 reads CASSYPPSPSTEAFF. CDR3 sequence (DNA): TGTGCCAGCAGTTACCCCCCCTCGCCGAGCACTGAAGCTTTCTTT.

V is TRBV2 and J is TRBJ2-3; D perhaps matches TRBD2 (6 bases). CDR1 SNHLY and CDR2 FYNNEI come from the germline V gene. With 6 bases removed from V and 6 bases from J, the gap between germline ends came to 22 bases. The CDR3 extends over 16 amino acids. CDR3 protein: CASSGPGRSAGDTQYF. As DNA, the CDR3 is TGTGCCAGCAGCGGCCCGGGACGTAGCGCGGGGGATACGCAGTATTTT.

The genes are TRBV6-6 and TRBJ2-7; the match to TRBD2 covers 9 bases. The V gene end was trimmed by 6 bases and the J gene end by 2 bases; junction bases not matched to a gene: 8. Germline CDR1 reads MNHNY; CDR2 reads SVGAGI (reference sequence). CDR3 length equals 15 residues. DNA of the CDR3: TGTGCCAGCAGCCGTGGACTAGCGCCAACCTACGAGCAGTACTTC. The encoded protein is CASSRGLAPTYEQYF.

The rearrangement joins TRBV5-4 to TRBJ2-5; TRBD2 is a possible D gene (5 bases). CDR1 SGHNT and CDR2 YYREEE come from the germline V gene (reference sequence). There are 12 residues in the CDR3. Trimming removed 2 bases at V and 4 bases at J, with 6 bases between. The CDR3: CASSFGGETQYF. The CDR3 nucleotides read TGTGCCAGCAGCTTCGGAGGAGAGACCCAGTACTTC.

This CDR3 is CASSSTGTSIGELFF. The CDR3 DNA is TGTGCCAGCAGTTCCACCGGGACTAGCATCGGGGAGCTGTTTTTT. The chain is built from TRBV28 and TRBJ2-2, with TRBD2 identical over 9 bases. J gave up 7 bases and V 4 bases, and 7 bases lay outside the gene matches. The CDR3 contains 15 residues. Germline V gene lookup returns CDR1 MDHEN and CDR2 SYDVKM.

This clone was observed a handful of times. The chain links TRBV19 to TRBJ2-7; a weak D match, TRBD1 (6 bases). The germline V and J ends were trimmed by 1 base and 12 bases, with 10 bases remaining between them. Germline loops: CDR1 LNHDA, CDR2 SQIVND (reference sequence). The CDR3 is 11 amino acids. The CDR3 is CASSIAGTSYF. Here the CDR3 DNA reads TGTGCCAGTAGTATAGCGGGGACATCGTACTTC.

CDR3 region: CASSELEEAGVRGEQFF. The CDR3 DNA sequence: TGTGCCAGCAGTGAATTGGAGGAGGCGGGAGTGCGGGGTGAGCAGTTCTTC. The chain couples TRBV25-1 to TRBJ2-1, with 7 bases aligning to TRBD2. From germline, CDR1 is MGHDK and CDR2 SYGVNS. This CDR3 is 17 amino acids long. Trimming removed 1 base from V and 9 bases from J; junction bases left unmatched: 15. The full variable domain, rest sourced from reference TRBV25-1 and TRBJ2-1, is EADIYQTPRYLVIGTGKKITLECSQTMGHDKMYWYQQDPGMELHLIHYSYGVNSTEKGDLSSESTVSRIRTEHFPLTLESARPSHTSQYLCASSELEEAGVRGEQFFGPGTRLTVL.

This clone occurred once. The chain carries TRBV6-6 and TRBJ2-7, with 7 bases that match TRBD1. Trimming at V came to 2 bases and at J to 7 bases, leaving 8 bases not matched to a gene. Germline CDR1 and CDR2: MNHNY and SVGAGI (reference sequence). This CDR3 has 14 residues. Written as DNA, the CDR3 is TGTGCCAGCAGTTACACTTTGACAGGGTGGGAGCAGTACTTC. Its translation: CASSYTLTGWEQYF.

This sequence joins TRBV19 and TRBJ2-7; D may be TRBD2 (5 bases). This CDR3 region has 15 residues. V lost 4 bases and J lost 2, with 15 bases in between. Germline V gene lookup returns CDR1 LNHDA and CDR2 SQIVND (reference sequence). For the CDR3, the DNA is TGTGCCAGTAGTACCAAAAAGAGGGCCCCCTACGAGCAGTACTTC. Protein sequence: CASSTKKRAPYEQYF. The full variable domain, rest sourced from reference TRBV19 and TRBJ2-7, is DGGITQSPKYLFRKEGQNVTLSCEQNLNHDAMYWYRQDPGQGLRLIYYSQIVNDFQKGDIAEGYSVSREKKESFPLTVTSAQKNPTAFYLCASSTKKRAPYEQYFGPGTRLTVT.

The chain is built from TRBV27 and TRBJ1-1; D not resolved. The germline V and J ends were trimmed by 8 bases and 1 base, with 14 bases remaining between them. The CDR3 runs 14 residues. The germline V gene encodes CDR1 MNHEY and CDR2 SMNVEV (reference sequence). Here the CDR3 reads CASRRERANTEAFF. The CDR3 nucleotides are TGTGCCAGCCGTCGCGAGAGGGCGAACACTGAAGCTTTCTTT.

The chain has TRBV27 and TRBJ2-7, with 7 bases identical to TRBD2. Germline V gives CDR1 MNHEY, CDR2 SMNVEV (reference sequence). This CDR3 is built from 14 residues. Trimming took 4 bases from V and 3 from J; bases not matched to a gene: 6. The CDR3 here is CASSSGPGGYEQYF. In nucleotides, the CDR3 is TGTGCCAGCAGTTCCGGGCCGGGAGGCTACGAGCAGTACTTC.

The rearrangement joins TRBV5-1 to TRBJ1-2; D possibly corresponds to TRBD1 (5 bases). V lost 0 bases to trimming and J lost 4 bases, with 10 bases between them. The CDR3 spans 14 residues. Per germline, CDR1 SGHRS and CDR2 YFSETQ. CDR3 nucleotide sequence: TGCGCCAGCAGCTTGGAGGGGCTCAGCTATGGCTACACCTTC. Amino acid sequence: CASSLEGLSYGYTF.